Each of the 20 T cell receptor beta chains below was sequenced from the same sample in a study of tissue T cells after allogeneic stem cell transplantation. Method: immunoSEQ multiplex PCR; TCRdb's copy keeps in-frame clones and lacks some. The sample has around 50,000 clones; about three quarters are singletons. The specimen was sorted cells pooled from one or two spleens. These receptors came from a pool of C57BL/6 mice in good health.

A note on this clone: Mouse gene names apply. The CDR3 end is not reached by the read, which stops 1 residue before it; the germline J gene fills it in. The chain carries TRBV31 and TRBJ1-4; D gene unclear. Germline assignment: CDR1 GKSSPN and CDR2 SITVG. V lost 2 bases and J lost 4, with 5 bases in between. The length of the CDR3 is 12 residues. CDR3 sequence: CAWSTSNERLFF. The CDR3 bases that were read are TGTGCCTGGAGTACCAGCAACGAAAGATTATTT.

As concerns this clone: Gene names follow the mouse nomenclature. The CDR3 goes on 1 residue after the read ends, and that part is filled in from the germline J gene. This chain uses TRBV19 with TRBJ1-1; weak D call: TRBD1 (5 bases). Trimming took 0 bases from V and 0 from J, leaving 6 bases between them. Germline loops: CDR1 FNHDT, CDR2 SITEND (reference sequence). The CDR3 is made up of 14 amino acids. The CDR3 reads CASSIGQPNTEVFF. The DNA read from the CDR3 is TGTGCCAGCAGTATAGGACAGCCAAACACAGAAGTCTTC.

This clone has just a few counts. These gene names are mouse names. Sequencing ends 1 residue short of the CDR3 end; the germline J gene provides the rest. This chain joins TRBV3 and TRBJ2-7; TRBD1 aligns across 7 bases. The germline V gene encodes CDR1 SNHLY and CDR2 FYNGKV (reference sequence). The CDR3 has 13 amino acids. V was pared by 4 bases and J by 7 bases, with 7 bases of the junction left unmatched. CDR3 bases read: TGTGCCAGCAGCTCCAGACAGGGCGGGGAACAGTAC. Amino acid sequence: CASSSRQGGEQY. The whole CDR3 reads CASSSRQGGEQYF. Full variable domain (missing parts from reference TRBV3 and TRBJ2-7): GPKVLQIPSHQIIDMGQMVTLNCDPVSNHLYFYWYKQILGQQMEFLVNFYNGKVMEKSKLFKDQFSVERPDGSYFTLKIQPTALEDSAVYFCASSSRQGGEQYFGPGTRLTVL.

A word on this clone: Here the gene names and germline are mouse. Read sequence stops 1 residue before the CDR3 end, and the germline J gene provides the missing end. V gene TRBV16 combines with J gene TRBJ2-4; 10 bases agree with TRBD2. The CDR3 is made up of 16 amino acids. V was clipped by 6 bases and J by 0 bases; unmatched bases: 6. Germline CDR1 SGHSA, CDR2 FRNQAP. The sequenced part of the CDR3 DNA is TGTGCAAGCAGTCCGGGACTGGGGTCTAGTCAAAACACCTTGTAC. This codes for CASSPGLGSSQNTLY. The complete CDR3 reads CASSPGLGSSQNTLYF.

This clone was counted a few times. Mouse gene names and germline throughout. With the read ending 1 residue before the CDR3 end, the germline J gene is used to fill in that end. This sequence joins TRBV2 and TRBJ2-7, with D possibly TRBD1 on 6 matching bases. Between the trimmed V and J ends, which lost 4 bases and 5 bases, there was a span of 9 bases. The CDR3 has 12 residues. Per germline, CDR1 LGHNA and CDR2 YSYQKL. The CDR3 region is CASSPPGDEQYF. Incomplete CDR3 DNA: TGTGCCAGCAGCCCCCCAGGGGATGAACAGTAC.

With regard to this clone: Here the gene names and germline are mouse. The read ends 1 residue shy of where the CDR3 ends; the end is completed using the germline J gene. The V gene is TRBV13-2, the J gene TRBJ2-1; 10 bases are shared with TRBD2. V shed 2 bases and J 7 bases; nucleotides not matched to a gene: 6. The CDR3 sequence is 15 residues long. Germline lookup yields CDR1 NNHNN and CDR2 SYGAGS (reference sequence). CDR3 DNA (partial): TGTGCCAGCGGTGACTCCGGGACTGGGGACGCTGAGCAGTTC. This gives the protein CASGDSGTGDAEQF. The whole CDR3 reads CASGDSGTGDAEQFF.

Note on this clone: Genes and germline come from the mouse. The DNA read from the CDR3 is TGTGCAAGCAGCTGGGGACAGGGTTCCAACGAAAGATTATTT. Amino acid sequence: CASSWGQGSNERLF. The complete CDR3 protein is CASSWGQGSNERLFF. The chain carries TRBV16 and TRBJ1-4, with 9 bases lining up with TRBD1. The CDR3 end falls 1 residue outside the read, so it is completed with the germline J gene. Germline loops: CDR1 SGHSA, CDR2 FRNQAP. The CDR3 loop spans 15 amino acids. Trimming cost V 4 bases and J 1 base; bases outside gene matches: 1.

As for this clone: Gene names refer to mouse genes. This CDR3 is CASGSNERLFF. CDR3 DNA, as far as it was read: TGTGCTAGTGGATCCAACGAAAGATTATTT. V is TRBV17 and J is TRBJ1-4, with D uncertain. The CDR3 end is not reached by the read, which stops 1 residue before it; the germline J gene fills it in. The CDR3 sequence is 11 residues long. The germline V gene has CDR1 MNHDT and CDR2 YYDKIL. Trimming removed 9 bases at V and 2 bases at J, with 4 bases between.

With regard to this clone: Gene names denote mouse genes. The CDR3 end is not reached by the read, which stops 1 residue before it; the germline J gene fills it in. The chain links TRBV13-1 to TRBJ1-3; D gene unclear. Germline V CDR1 and CDR2: NSHNY, SYGAGN. The CDR3 covers 12 residues. Trimming stripped 10 bases from V and 0 bases from J, with 8 bases between. The DNA read from the CDR3 is TGTGCCGCGGGCAATTCTGGAAATACGCTCTAT. Protein product: CAAGNSGNTLY. The full CDR3 reads CAAGNSGNTLYF.

This clone was recorded a few times. Germline and genes: mouse. The read terminates 1 residue before the CDR3 end, so the remaining end is supplied by the germline J gene. This chain joins TRBV16 and TRBJ2-7; TRBD2 aligns across 10 bases. The CDR3 spans 16 residues. Germline loops: CDR1 SGHSA, CDR2 FRNQAP. Trimming cost V 2 bases and J 4 bases; bases outside gene matches: 8. The CDR3 protein is CASSLPILGGEYEQYF. The covered CDR3 bases are TGTGCAAGCAGCTTACCAATACTGGGGGGGGAGTATGAACAGTAC. Based on the CDR3 plus reference TRBV16 and TRBJ2-7, the full variable domain is NAGVIQTPRHKVTGKGQEATLWCEPISGHSAVFWYRQTIVQGLEFLTYFRNQAPIDDSGMPKERFSAQMPNQSHSTLKIQSTQPQDSAVYLCASSLPILGGEYEQYFGPGTRLTVL.

Details on this clone: Gene names are the mouse ones. The missing CDR3 end, 1 residue past where the read stops, is filled in from the germline J gene. The chain uses TRBV4 and TRBJ1-4, with D tentatively TRBD1 (5 bases). V was pared by 4 bases and J by 0 bases, with 6 bases between. The CDR3 contains 14 residues. Germline V gives CDR1 LGHDT, CDR2 YNNKQL (reference sequence). This chain's CDR3 is CASSSTVSNERLFF. The covered CDR3 bases are TGTGCCAGCAGCTCGACAGTTTCCAACGAAAGATTATTT. The variable domain in full, with the rest retrieved from reference TRBV4 and TRBJ1-4, is ETAVFQTPNYHVTQVGNEVSFNCKQTLGHDTMYWYKQDSKKLLKIMFSYNNKQLIVNETVPRRFSPQSSDKAHLNLRIKSVEPEDSAVYLCASSSTVSNERLFFGHGTKLSVL.

In this sample, this clone turned up once. Gene names are mouse gene names. The read ends 1 residue before the CDR3 terminus; that terminus is restored from the germline J gene. The chain couples TRBV1 to TRBJ1-4; 10 positions match TRBD1. Germline V lookup: CDR1 NSQYPW, CDR2 LRSPGD (reference sequence). This CDR3 spans 15 amino acids. The V and J ends lost 2 bases and 6 bases, in that order; junction bases with no gene match: 3. CDR3 DNA, as far as it was read: TGCACCTGCAGTGCATGGGGGACAGGGGACGAAAGATTATTT. Its protein product is CTCSAWGTGDERLF. The CDR3 reads in full as CTCSAWGTGDERLFF.

On this clone: The gene names here belong to mouse. With the read ending 1 residue before the CDR3 end, the germline J gene is used to fill in that end. The gene calls are TRBV13-1 and TRBJ2-2; 8 bases agree with TRBD1. CDR3 size: 14 residues. The trim removed 6 bases at V and 4 bases at J, leaving 5 bases unmatched. Germline values: CDR1 NSHNY, CDR2 SYGAGN. The CDR3 DNA, read in part, is TGTGCCAGCAAGACAGGGGACCGCACCGGGCAGCTCTAC. It specifies CASKTGDRTGQLY. The full CDR3 reads CASKTGDRTGQLYF.

Comments on this clone: Gene names follow the mouse nomenclature. The read ends 1 residue early relative to the CDR3; the germline J gene fills the gap. The sample has other DNA sequences that encode this CDR3 too. The chain employs TRBV16 and TRBJ1-4; D is undetermined. The CDR3 sequence is 13 residues long. Germline V gene sequence: CDR1 SGHSA, CDR2 FRNQAP. With 1 base removed from V and 5 bases from J, the gap between germline ends came to 5 bases. CDR3 DNA, as far as it was read: TGTGCAAGCAGCTTAGGACAAAACGAAAGATTATTT. Translated, it gives CASSLGQNERLF. The entire CDR3 sequence reads CASSLGQNERLFF.

Comment on this clone: Gene names are mouse gene names. Coverage ceases 1 residue before the CDR3 finishes, and the germline J gene fills in the end. The chain carries TRBV13-3 and TRBJ2-4; D uncertain. The CDR3 covers 11 residues. The V gene lost 3 bases and the J gene lost 3 bases, with 2 bases spanning the gap. Germline V lookup: CDR1 NNHDY, CDR2 SYVADS. The CDR3 sequence: CASSGQNTLYF. CDR3 DNA (partial): TGTGCCAGCAGTGGACAAAACACCTTGTAC.

Regarding this clone: The genes and germline here are from mouse. With the read ending 1 residue before the CDR3 end, the germline J gene is used to fill in that end. The chain couples TRBV1 to TRBJ1-1, with 7 bases fitting TRBD1. V dropped 3 bases and J dropped 1; count of bases not matched to a gene: 8. The CDR3 extends over 16 amino acids. From germline, CDR1 is NSQYPW and CDR2 LRSPGD (reference sequence). The part of the CDR3 DNA that was read is TGCACCTGCAGTGCCCTCCAGGGGGTAGGGAACACAGAAGTCTTC. Protein: CTCSALQGVGNTEVF. The whole CDR3 region reads CTCSALQGVGNTEVFF.

As concerns this clone: A read error may account for a junction end that differs from germline. Gene labels here are mouse ones. With the read ending 1 residue before the CDR3 end, the germline J gene is used to fill in that end. The genes are TRBV13-1 and TRBJ2-1; 9 bases agree with TRBD2. CDR3 length equals 14 residues. Germline CDR1 reads NSHNY; CDR2 reads SYGAGN. The sequenced part of the CDR3 DNA is TGTGTCAGCAGTGATGGGGGGGCGCGCGCTGAGCAGTTC. Its translation: CVSSDGGARAEQF. The whole CDR3 is CVSSDGGARAEQFF.

The count of this clone is one. Gene names are mouse gene names. The read halts 1 residue ahead of the CDR3 end, with the missing end drawn from the germline J gene. J is TRBJ1-4 and V is TRBV12-1; 11 positions match TRBD1. Looked up from germline, CDR1 is SGHSN and CDR2 is HYEKVE. V shed 4 bases, J shed 0 bases, and the junction held 3 bases outside the gene matches. This CDR3 comprises 16 residues. The CDR3 loop reads CASSDRGQISNERLFF. The sequenced CDR3 bases are TGTGCCAGCTCGGACAGGGGGCAGATTTCCAACGAAAGATTATTT.

Concerning this clone: Mouse gene names and germline throughout. Sequencing ends 1 residue short of the CDR3 end; the germline J gene provides the rest. The chain joins TRBV12-1 to TRBJ1-2; D not certain. The germline gives CDR1 SGHSN, CDR2 HYEKVE. Trimming removed 0 bases from V and 2 bases from J, with 6 bases in between. The CDR3 covers 13 residues. The DNA read from the CDR3 is TGTGCCAGCTCTCTCGAACAGAACTCCGACTACACC. Translation: CASSLEQNSDYT. The complete CDR3 protein is CASSLEQNSDYTF.

Of note for this clone: Genes here carry mouse names. CDR3 protein: CASSQDPGGRGEQYF. CDR3 DNA, as far as it was read: TGTGCCAGCAGCCAAGACCCTGGGGGGAGAGGGGAACAGTAC. The chain joins TRBV5 to TRBJ2-7, with 8 nucleotides matching TRBD2. Read coverage stops 1 residue before the CDR3 terminus; the germline J gene supplies the remainder. Germline loops: CDR1 LGHNA, CDR2 YNLKQL (reference sequence). This CDR3 has 15 residues. V shed 0 bases, J shed 7 bases, and the junction held 8 bases outside the gene matches.